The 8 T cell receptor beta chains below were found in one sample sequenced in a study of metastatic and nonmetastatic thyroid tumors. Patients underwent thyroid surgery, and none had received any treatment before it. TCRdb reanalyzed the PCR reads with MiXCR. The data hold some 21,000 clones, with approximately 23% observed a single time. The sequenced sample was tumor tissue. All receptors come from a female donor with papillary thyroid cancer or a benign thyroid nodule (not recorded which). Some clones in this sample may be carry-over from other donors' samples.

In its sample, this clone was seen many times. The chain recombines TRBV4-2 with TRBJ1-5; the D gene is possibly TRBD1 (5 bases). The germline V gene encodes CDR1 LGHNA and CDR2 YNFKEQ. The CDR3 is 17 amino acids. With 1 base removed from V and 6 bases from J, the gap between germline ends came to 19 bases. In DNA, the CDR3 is TGTGCCAGCAGCCAAGTAGGACTAGGGGCGGTTAGTCAGCCCCAGCATTTT. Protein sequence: CASSQVGLGAVSQPQHF.

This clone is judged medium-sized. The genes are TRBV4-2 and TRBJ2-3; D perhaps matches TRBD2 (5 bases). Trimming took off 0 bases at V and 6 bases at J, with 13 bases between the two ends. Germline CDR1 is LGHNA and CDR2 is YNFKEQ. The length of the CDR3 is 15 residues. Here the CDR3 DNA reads TGTGCCAGCAGCCAAGATCCGACACTAGGGGATACGCAGTATTTT. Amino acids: CASSQDPTLGDTQYF.

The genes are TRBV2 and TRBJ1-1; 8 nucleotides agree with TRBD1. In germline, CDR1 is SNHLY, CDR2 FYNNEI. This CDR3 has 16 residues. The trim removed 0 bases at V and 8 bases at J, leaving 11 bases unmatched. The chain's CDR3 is CASSEARAGQGSEAFF. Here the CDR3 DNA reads TGTGCCAGCAGTGAAGCGAGGGCCGGACAGGGATCCGAAGCTTTCTTT.

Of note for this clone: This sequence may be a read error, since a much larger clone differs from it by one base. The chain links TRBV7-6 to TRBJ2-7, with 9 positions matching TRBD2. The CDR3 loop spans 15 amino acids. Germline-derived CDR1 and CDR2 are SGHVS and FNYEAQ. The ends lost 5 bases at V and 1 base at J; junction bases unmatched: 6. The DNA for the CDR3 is TGTGCCAGCAGCGCCTGGACTAGCGCTTCCTACGAGCAGTACTTC. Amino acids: CASSAWTSASYEQYF.

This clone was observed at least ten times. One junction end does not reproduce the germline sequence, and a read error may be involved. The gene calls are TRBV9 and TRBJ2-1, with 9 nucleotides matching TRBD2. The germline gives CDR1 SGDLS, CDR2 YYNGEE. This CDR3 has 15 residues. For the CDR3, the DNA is TGTGCCAGCAGCTTAACTAGCGGGTTTTACAATGGGCAGTTCTTC. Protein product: CASSLTSGFYNGQFF.

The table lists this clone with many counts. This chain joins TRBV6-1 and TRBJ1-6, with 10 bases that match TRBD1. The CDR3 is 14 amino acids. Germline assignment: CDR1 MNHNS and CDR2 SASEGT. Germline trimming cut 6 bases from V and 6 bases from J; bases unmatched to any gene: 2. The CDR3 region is CASSRQGANSPLHF. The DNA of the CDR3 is TGTGCCAGCAGCCGACAGGGGGCTAATTCACCCCTCCACTTT.

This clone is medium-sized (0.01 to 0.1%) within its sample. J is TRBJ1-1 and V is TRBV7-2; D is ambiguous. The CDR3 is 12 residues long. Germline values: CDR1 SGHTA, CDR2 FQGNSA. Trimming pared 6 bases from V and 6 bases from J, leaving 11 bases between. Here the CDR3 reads CASRQRSPEAFF. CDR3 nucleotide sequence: TGTGCCAGCAGACAAAGGAGCCCTGAAGCTTTCTTT.

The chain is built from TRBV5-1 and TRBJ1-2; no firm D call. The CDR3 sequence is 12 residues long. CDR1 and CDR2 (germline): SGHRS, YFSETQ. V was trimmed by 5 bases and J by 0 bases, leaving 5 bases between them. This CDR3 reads CASREANYGYTF. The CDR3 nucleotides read TGCGCCAGCAGGGAGGCTAACTATGGCTACACCTTC.